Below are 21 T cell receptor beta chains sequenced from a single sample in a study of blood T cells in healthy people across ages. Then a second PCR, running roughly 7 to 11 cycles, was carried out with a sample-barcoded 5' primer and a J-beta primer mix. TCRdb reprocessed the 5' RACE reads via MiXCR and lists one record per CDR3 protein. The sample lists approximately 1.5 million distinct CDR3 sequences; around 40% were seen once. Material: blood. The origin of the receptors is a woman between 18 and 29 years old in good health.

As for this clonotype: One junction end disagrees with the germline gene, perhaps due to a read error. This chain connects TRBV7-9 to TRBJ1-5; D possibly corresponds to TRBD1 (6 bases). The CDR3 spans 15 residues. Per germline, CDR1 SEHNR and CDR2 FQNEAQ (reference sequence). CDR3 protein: CASSSWTDSNQPRHF. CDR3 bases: TGTGCCAGCAGCTCTTGGACAGATAGCAATCAGCCCCGGCATTTT. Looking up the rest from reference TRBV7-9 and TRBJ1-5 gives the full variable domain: DTGVSQNPRHKITKRGQNVTFRCDPISEHNRLYWYRQTLGQGPEFLTYFQNEAQLEKSRLLSDRFSAERPKGSFSTLEIQRTEQGDSAMYLCASSSWTDSNQPRHFGDGTRLSIL.

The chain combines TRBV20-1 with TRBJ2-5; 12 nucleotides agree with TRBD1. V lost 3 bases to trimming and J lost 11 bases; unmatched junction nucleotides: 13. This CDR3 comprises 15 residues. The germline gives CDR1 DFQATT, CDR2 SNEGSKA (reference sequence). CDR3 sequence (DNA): TGCAGTGCTAGCCCCGCGGGACAGGGGGCTCGGGAGCAGTACTTC. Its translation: CSASPAGQGAREQYF.

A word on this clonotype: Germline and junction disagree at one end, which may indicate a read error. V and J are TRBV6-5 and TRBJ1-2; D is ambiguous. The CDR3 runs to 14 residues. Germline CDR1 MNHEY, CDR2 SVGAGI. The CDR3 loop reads CASGYVPYNYGYTF. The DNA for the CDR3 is TGTGCCAGCGGTTACGTCCCCTATAACTATGGCTACACCTTC.

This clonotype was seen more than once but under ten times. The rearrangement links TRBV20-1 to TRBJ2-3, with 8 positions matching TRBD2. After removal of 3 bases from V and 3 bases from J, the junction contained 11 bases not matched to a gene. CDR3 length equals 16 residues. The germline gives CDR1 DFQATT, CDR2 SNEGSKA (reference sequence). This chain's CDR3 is CSARTVTGTRTDTQYF. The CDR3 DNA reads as TGCAGTGCTAGGACAGTTACCGGGACTAGGACAGATACGCAGTATTTT.

CDR3 DNA: TGCAGCGTTGCTTACGGCACTGAAGCTTTCTTT. Its translation is CSVAYGTEAFF. V is TRBV29-1 and J is TRBJ1-1; D not resolved. This CDR3 comprises 11 residues. Trimming removed 4 bases at V and 4 bases at J, with 7 bases between. CDR1 and CDR2 (germline): SQVTM, ANQGSEA.

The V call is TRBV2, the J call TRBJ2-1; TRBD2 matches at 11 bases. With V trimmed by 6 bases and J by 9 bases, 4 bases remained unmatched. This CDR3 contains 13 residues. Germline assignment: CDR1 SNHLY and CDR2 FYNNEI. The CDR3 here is CASRSGTSGEQFF. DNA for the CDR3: TGTGCCAGCAGATCCGGGACTAGCGGTGAGCAGTTCTTC. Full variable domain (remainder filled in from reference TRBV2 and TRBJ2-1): EPEVTQTPSHQVTQMGQEVILRCVPISNHLYFYWYRQILGQKVEFLVSFYNNEISEKSEIFDDQFSVERPDGSNFTLKIRSTKLEDSAMYFCASRSGTSGEQFFGPGTRLTVL.

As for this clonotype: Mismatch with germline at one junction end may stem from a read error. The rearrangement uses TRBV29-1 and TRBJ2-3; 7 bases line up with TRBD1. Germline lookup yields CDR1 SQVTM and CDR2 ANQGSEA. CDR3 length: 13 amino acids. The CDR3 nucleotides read TGCAGCGTCGTTAGGGGGCCGATGGATACGCGGTATTTT. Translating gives CSVVRGPMDTRYF.

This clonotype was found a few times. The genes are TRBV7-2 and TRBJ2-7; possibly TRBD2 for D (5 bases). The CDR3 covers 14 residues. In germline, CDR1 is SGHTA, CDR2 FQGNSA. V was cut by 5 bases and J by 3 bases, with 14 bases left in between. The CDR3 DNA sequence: TGTGCCAGCAGCCCCCCTGACTACGACTACGAGCAGTACTTC. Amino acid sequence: CASSPPDYDYEQYF. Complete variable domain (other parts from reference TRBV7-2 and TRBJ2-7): GAGVSQSPSNKVTEKGKDVELRCDPISGHTALYWYRQSLGQGLEFLIYFQGNSAPDKSGLPSDRFSAERTGGSVSTLTIQRTQQEDSAVYLCASSPPDYDYEQYFGPGTRLTVT.

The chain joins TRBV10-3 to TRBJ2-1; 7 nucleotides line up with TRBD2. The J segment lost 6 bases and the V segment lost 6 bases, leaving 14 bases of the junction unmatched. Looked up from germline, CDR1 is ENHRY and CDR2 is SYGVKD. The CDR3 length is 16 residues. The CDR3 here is CAIRGSDHGGGNEQFF. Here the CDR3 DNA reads TGTGCCATCAGGGGTAGCGACCACGGCGGGGGCAATGAGCAGTTCTTC.

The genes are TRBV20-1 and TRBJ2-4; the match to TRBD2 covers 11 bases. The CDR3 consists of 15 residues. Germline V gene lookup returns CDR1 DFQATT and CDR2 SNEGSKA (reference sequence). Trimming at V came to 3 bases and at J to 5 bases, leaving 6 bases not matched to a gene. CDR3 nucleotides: TGCAGTGCTAGGGCCGGGACTAGCGGTCAAAACATTCAGTACTTC. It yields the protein CSARAGTSGQNIQYF.

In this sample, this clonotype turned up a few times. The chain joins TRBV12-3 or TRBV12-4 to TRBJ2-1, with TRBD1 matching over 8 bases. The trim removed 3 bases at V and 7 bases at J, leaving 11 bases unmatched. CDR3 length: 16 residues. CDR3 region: CASSFFQGAPGNEQFF. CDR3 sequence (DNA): TGTGCCAGCAGTTTTTTTCAGGGGGCGCCCGGAAATGAGCAGTTCTTC.

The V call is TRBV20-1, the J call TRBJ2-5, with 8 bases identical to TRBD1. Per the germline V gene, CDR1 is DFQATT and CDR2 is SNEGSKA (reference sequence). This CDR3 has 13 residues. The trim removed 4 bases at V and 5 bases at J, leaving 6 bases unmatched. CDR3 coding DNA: TGCAGTGCTAAGACAGGGGTTGAGGAGACCCAGTACTTC. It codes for CSAKTGVEETQYF.

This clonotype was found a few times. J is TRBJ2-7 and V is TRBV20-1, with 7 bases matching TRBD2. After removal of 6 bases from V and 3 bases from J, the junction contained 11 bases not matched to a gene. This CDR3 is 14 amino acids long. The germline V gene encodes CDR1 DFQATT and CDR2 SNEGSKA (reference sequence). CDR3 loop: CSALSASGRYEQYF. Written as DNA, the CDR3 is TGCAGTGCCCTGTCGGCTAGCGGACGCTACGAGCAGTACTTC.

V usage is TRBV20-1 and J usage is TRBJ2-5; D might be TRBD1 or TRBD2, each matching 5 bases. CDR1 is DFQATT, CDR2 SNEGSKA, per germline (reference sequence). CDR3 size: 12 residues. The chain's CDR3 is CSARGRHETQYF. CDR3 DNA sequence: TGCAGCGCTCGGGGCAGGCATGAGACCCAGTACTTC.

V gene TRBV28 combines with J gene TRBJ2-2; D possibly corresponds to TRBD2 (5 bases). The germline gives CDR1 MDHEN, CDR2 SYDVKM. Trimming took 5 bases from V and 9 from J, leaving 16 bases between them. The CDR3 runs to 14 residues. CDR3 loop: CASSVGGLPRELFF. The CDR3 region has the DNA TGTGCCAGCAGTGTAGGAGGCCTTCCACGGGAGCTGTTTTTT.

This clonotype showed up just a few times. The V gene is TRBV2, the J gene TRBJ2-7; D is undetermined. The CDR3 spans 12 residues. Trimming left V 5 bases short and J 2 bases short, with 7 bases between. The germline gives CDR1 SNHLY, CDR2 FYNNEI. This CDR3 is CASSYAPYEQYF. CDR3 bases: TGTGCCAGCAGTTACGCTCCCTACGAGCAGTACTTC.

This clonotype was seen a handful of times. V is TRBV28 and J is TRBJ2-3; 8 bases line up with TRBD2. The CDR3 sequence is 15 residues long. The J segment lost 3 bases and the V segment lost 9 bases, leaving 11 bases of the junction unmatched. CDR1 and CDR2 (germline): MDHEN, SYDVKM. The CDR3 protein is CASGAGAFRTDTQYF. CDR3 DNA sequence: TGTGCCAGTGGAGCGGGAGCATTTCGTACAGATACGCAGTATTTT.

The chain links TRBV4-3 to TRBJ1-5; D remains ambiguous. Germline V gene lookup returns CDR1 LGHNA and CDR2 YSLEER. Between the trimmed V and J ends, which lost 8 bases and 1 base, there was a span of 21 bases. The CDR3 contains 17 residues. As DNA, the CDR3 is TGCGCCAGCCCCCCTAGTTGCGGGCTCGGGAGCAATCAGCCCCAGCATTTT. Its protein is CASPPSCGLGSNQPQHF.

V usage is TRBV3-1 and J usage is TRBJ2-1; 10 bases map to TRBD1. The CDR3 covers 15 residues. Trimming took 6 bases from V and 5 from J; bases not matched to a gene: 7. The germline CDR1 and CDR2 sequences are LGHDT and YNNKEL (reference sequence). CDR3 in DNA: TGTGCCAGCAGTCGGGACAGGGGCCCCCACAATGAGCAGTTCTTC. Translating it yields CASSRDRGPHNEQFF.

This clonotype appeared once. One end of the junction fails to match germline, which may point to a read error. The CDR3: CSVVTGGYGCTF. The CDR3 nucleotides read TGCAGCGTTGTGACAGGGGGCTATGGCTGCACCTTC. This chain connects TRBV29-1 to TRBJ1-2, with 10 positions matching TRBD1. Germline values: CDR1 SQVTM, CDR2 ANQGSEA. The CDR3 runs to 12 residues.

The CDR3 here is CAISRSKRTVTDTQYF. CDR3 DNA: TGTGCCATCAGTCGGAGTAAAAGGACGGTCACAGATACGCAGTATTTT. The genes are TRBV10-3 and TRBJ2-3; D is unresolved. Trimming stripped 5 bases from V and 2 bases from J, with 17 bases between. Germline CDR1 ENHRY, CDR2 SYGVKD. The CDR3 sequence is 16 residues long.